Listed here are 15 T cell receptor beta chains from one sample, sequenced in a study of blood T cell repertoires in COVID-19. The repertoire was sequenced with immunoSEQ multiplex PCR; TCRdb's copy has only in-frame clones and lacks some. The table has 70,000 to 95,000 clones, 85% seen once. Sequences were obtained from peripheral blood. These receptors came from a woman in her seventies with active or convalescent COVID-19.

The chain carries TRBV18 and TRBJ2-7, with D possibly TRBD1 on 6 matching bases. V lost 0 bases and J lost 5, with 20 bases in between. Looked up from germline, CDR1 is KGHSH and CDR2 is LQKENI. The CDR3 totals 17 residues. The CDR3 nucleotides read TGTGCCAGCTCACCACCGGCCGGGACACAAAGTCCCCACGAGCAGTACTTC. It encodes CASSPPAGTQSPHEQYF.

This clone appeared once. The chain is built from TRBV5-1 and TRBJ2-1; 7 nucleotides match TRBD1. The CDR3 runs to 14 residues. The germline V gene encodes CDR1 SGHRS and CDR2 YFSETQ. The J segment lost 7 bases and the V segment lost 2 bases, leaving 6 bases of the junction unmatched. CDR3 region: CASSFRQGRNEQFF. CDR3 bases: TGCGCCAGCAGCTTCCGACAGGGCCGAAATGAGCAGTTCTTC. The variable domain in full, with the rest retrieved from reference TRBV5-1 and TRBJ2-1, is KAGVTQTPRYLIKTRGQQVTLSCSPISGHRSVSWYQQTPGQGLQFLFEYFSETQRNKGNFPGRFSGRQFSNSRSEMNVSTLELGDSALYLCASSFRQGRNEQFFGPGTRLTVL.

This clone was seen just once. The chain is built from TRBV7-2 and TRBJ2-5, with 8 bases fitting TRBD1. Germline CDR1 is SGHTA and CDR2 is FQGNSA. V lost 2 bases, J lost 2 bases, and 10 bases stayed unmatched. The CDR3 length is 17 residues. CDR3 DNA sequence: TGTGCCAGCAGCTTAATAAGGGACAGGAGAATTCAAGAGACCCAGTACTTC. Its protein is CASSLIRDRRIQETQYF.

The chain joins TRBV5-1 to TRBJ2-7; perhaps TRBD1 as D (6 bases). Trimming left V 6 bases short and J 3 bases short, with 19 bases between. This CDR3 region has 15 residues. Germline CDR1 is SGHRS and CDR2 is YFSETQ. The CDR3 spells CASKRRPQDSYEQYF. CDR3 nucleotides: TGCGCCAGCAAACGGCGACCCCAGGACAGCTACGAGCAGTACTTC.

The V and J genes are TRBV7-9 and TRBJ2-7; D possibly corresponds to TRBD1 (6 bases). CDR3 length: 14 amino acids. Germline assignment: CDR1 SEHNR and CDR2 FQNEAQ (reference sequence). V was pared by 4 bases and J by 11 bases, with 21 bases between. The CDR3 DNA is TGTGCCAGCAGCTCAGGTGGACAGACGAGCGTGGAGTACTTC. This gives the protein CASSSGGQTSVEYF.

The chain carries TRBV6-6 and TRBJ2-7; the match to TRBD1 covers 7 bases. V shed 4 bases, J shed 1 base, and the junction held 10 bases outside the gene matches. Germline V gene data show CDR1 as MNHNY and CDR2 as SVGAGI (reference sequence). The CDR3 has 16 amino acids. The CDR3 DNA follows: TGTGCCAGCAGTTTCCCTCCCGGACAGGTTTCCTACGAGCAGTACTTC. It is translated as CASSFPPGQVSYEQYF.

The V call is TRBV3-1 (or the pseudogene TRBV3-2), the J call TRBJ2-3, with a possible D match to TRBD2 (7 bases). Trimming took 1 base from V and 5 from J, leaving 28 bases between them. Germline V gene data show CDR1 as LGHDT and CDR2 as YNNKEL (reference sequence). The CDR3 is 20 residues long. Written as DNA, the CDR3 is TGTGCCAGCAGCCAAGTTCCTCCGCCGGGTGCGGGGGCGGGTAAAGATACGCAGTATTTT. Protein: CASSQVPPPGAGAGKDTQYF.

This chain connects TRBV6-1 to TRBJ2-1; D not resolved. The CDR3 is 12 amino acids. Between the trimmed V and J ends, which lost 3 bases and 2 bases, there was a span of 2 bases. Germline loops: CDR1 MNHNS, CDR2 SASEGT. CDR3 nucleotide sequence: TGTGCCAGCAGTGACACCTACAATGAGCAGTTCTTC. This codes for CASSDTYNEQFF.

This clone was observed once. The gene calls are TRBV7-9 and TRBJ2-5; no reliable D call. The CDR3 is 10 residues long. Germline loops: CDR1 SEHNR, CDR2 FQNEAQ (reference sequence). V was cut by 8 bases and J by 7 bases, with 8 bases left in between. CDR3 region: CASPPGTQYF. The CDR3 bases are TGTGCCAGCCCACCGGGGACCCAGTACTTC.

The chain has TRBV19 and TRBJ2-1; 13 bases line up with TRBD2. The length of the CDR3 is 17 residues. V lost 0 bases, J lost 2 bases, and 1 base stayed unmatched. CDR1 is LNHDA and CDR2 is SQIVND in the germline V gene (reference sequence). CDR3 sequence reads: CASSIEGLAGAYNEQFF. The CDR3 DNA sequence: TGTGCCAGTAGTATAGAAGGACTAGCGGGGGCCTACAATGAGCAGTTCTTC.

The chain employs TRBV28 and TRBJ2-1, with 9 bases lining up with TRBD1. The CDR3 is 15 residues long. V was pared by 2 bases and J by 8 bases, with 7 bases of the junction left unmatched. In germline, CDR1 is MDHEN, CDR2 SYDVKM. For the CDR3, the DNA is TGTGCCAGCAGTTTAGCCCGGACAGGGGTGGATGAGCAGTTCTTC. The encoded protein is CASSLARTGVDEQFF.

This rearrangement joins TRBV18 to TRBJ2-7, with D tentatively TRBD1 (6 bases). Germline V lookup: CDR1 KGHSH, CDR2 LQKENI. This CDR3 is built from 14 residues. Deletions cut 6 bases from V and 4 bases from J, with 16 bases between. The CDR3 protein is CASSLGQTLYEQYF. DNA of the CDR3: TGTGCCAGCTCTCTCGGACAGACCCTTTACGAGCAGTACTTC.

This clone has just one count. The gene calls are TRBV9 and TRBJ2-5; 13 bases are shared with TRBD2. This CDR3 has 18 amino acids. Germline V gene lookup returns CDR1 SGDLS and CDR2 YYNGEE. J lost 4 bases, V lost 4 bases, and 13 bases had no gene match. This chain's CDR3 is CASSPTSGGGLFGETQYF. In DNA, the CDR3 is TGTGCCAGCAGCCCTACTAGCGGGGGGGGACTATTTGGAGAGACCCAGTACTTC.

This clone was picked up a small number of times. In nucleotides, the CDR3 is TGCGCCAGCAGCCGTTTCCGGGCAGGGGGGACTCAAGAGACCCAGTACTTC. Protein sequence: CASSRFRAGGTQETQYF. This chain uses TRBV5-1 with TRBJ2-5; possible D gene TRBD1, 7 bases. Germline lookup yields CDR1 SGHRS and CDR2 YFSETQ. V shed 4 bases and J shed 2 bases, with 21 bases lying between them. The CDR3 is 17 amino acids.

V gene TRBV14 combines with J gene TRBJ2-1, with D possibly TRBD1 on 5 matching bases. V shed 6 bases and J shed 8 bases, with 20 bases lying between them. The CDR3 length is 15 residues. Germline V gene sequence: CDR1 SGHDN, CDR2 FVKESK. CDR3 in amino acids: CASSSGHQVGYEQFF. The DNA for the CDR3 is TGTGCCAGCAGTTCTGGACACCAAGTAGGCTATGAGCAGTTCTTC. Full variable domain (rest looked up from reference TRBV14 and TRBJ2-1): EAGVTQFPSHSVIEKGQTVTLRCDPISGHDNLYWYRRVMGKEIKFLLHFVKESKQDESGMPNNRFLAERTGGTYSTLKVQPAELEDSGVYFCASSSGHQVGYEQFFGPGTRLTVL.